The rows below give T cell receptor beta chains drawn from one sample of a study of blood T cell repertoires in COVID-19. Method: immunoSEQ multiplex PCR; TCRdb's copy keeps in-frame clones and lacks some. The sample has under 70,000 clones; around 85% are singletons. The sequenced sample was peripheral blood. The receptors come from a woman older than 75 with active or convalescent COVID-19. The CDR3 runs from the conserved cysteine through the conserved F or W. D genes are given only for firm matches. Only part of the rows carry a size: once, few, many, or a class if the clone is expanded.

CDR3,DNA,D,size,J,V
CANAQGHSSPLHF,TGTGCCAACGCACAGGGTCATAGTTCACCCCTCCACTTT,NA,NA,TRBJ1-6,TRBV2
CASSSDRGATGELFF,TGCGCCAGCAGCTCGGACAGGGGAGCTACCGGGGAGCTGTTTTTT,TRBD1,once,TRBJ2-2,TRBV5-1
CASSWVGQDYNEQFF,TGCGCCAGCAGCTGGGTGGGACAGGACTACAATGAGCAGTTCTTC,TRBD1,NA,TRBJ2-1,TRBV5-1
CASSPLGTFDSPLHF,TGTGCCAGCAGTCCCCTCGGGACTTTTGATTCACCCCTCCACTTT,NA,NA,TRBJ1-6,TRBV6-5
CASSPPRATGELFF,TGTGCCAGCAGCCCACCCAGGGCTACCGGGGAGCTGTTTTTT,NA,NA,TRBJ2-2,TRBV9
CASSQFTPGQELRWDKETQYF,TGTGCCAGCAGCCAATTTACCCCGGGACAGGAATTAAGATGGGACAAGGAGACCCAGTACTTC,TRBD1,NA,TRBJ2-5,TRBV14
CASSQDSINGEQYF,TGTGCCAGCAGCCAAGATAGCATCAACGGAGAGCAGTACTTC,NA,NA,TRBJ2-7,TRBV3-1/TRBV3-2
CASSPRTGSEYEQYF,TGCGCCAGCAGCCCACGGACAGGGTCTGAATACGAGCAGTACTTC,TRBD1,NA,TRBJ2-7,TRBV5-1
CASRQRGGVSGNTIYF,TGTGCCAGCAGGCAAAGGGGGGGCGTATCAGGAAACACCATATATTTT,NA,few,TRBJ1-3,TRBV3-1/TRBV3-2
CASSPGTGGFYEQYF,TGTGCCAGCAGCCCAGGGACAGGGGGCTTCTACGAGCAGTACTTC,TRBD1,few,TRBJ2-7,TRBV9
CASSFAGQEKLFF,TGTGCCAGCAGCTTCGCGGGACAGGAAAAACTGTTTTTT,TRBD1,NA,TRBJ1-4,TRBV7-9
CASSMAGTTYNEQFF,TGTGCCAGTAGTATGGCAGGGACTACCTACAATGAGCAGTTCTTC,TRBD2,NA,TRBJ2-1,TRBV19
CASSPPSGGDNNSPLHF,TGTGCCAGCTCACCACCGTCCGGGGGGGATAATAATTCACCCCTCCACTTT,NA,NA,TRBJ1-6,TRBV18
CASTSGVSGANVLTF,TGTGCCAGCACTAGCGGGGTCTCTGGGGCCAACGTCCTGACTTTC,TRBD2,NA,TRBJ2-6,TRBV5-4
CASSIQGREGEQYF,TGTGCCAGCAGTATACAGGGCCGAGAAGGAGAGCAGTACTTC,NA,NA,TRBJ2-7,TRBV27
CASSRDTEVYGYTF,TGTGCCAGCAGTCGGGACACGGAGGTCTATGGCTACACCTTC,NA,NA,TRBJ1-2,TRBV6-5
CASSGRVSSPSPLHF,TGTGCCAGCAGCGGCCGGGTCTCAAGCCCTTCACCCCTCCACTTT,NA,NA,TRBJ1-6,TRBV3-1/TRBV3-2
CASSQEGTGGAKETQYF,TGTGCCAGCAGCCAAGAAGGCACCGGGGGGGCTAAAGAGACCCAGTACTTC,TRBD2,NA,TRBJ2-5,TRBV4-2
CASAQVRVGNEQFF,TGTGCCAGCGCACAGGTTAGGGTGGGCAATGAGCAGTTCTTC,NA,NA,TRBJ2-1,TRBV2
CSARGGLKETQYF,TGCAGCGCCCGAGGAGGACTAAAAGAGACCCAGTACTTC,NA,NA,TRBJ2-5,TRBV29-1
CASSLAPSGGQGEQFF,TGTGCCAGCAGCTTAGCCCCCTCCGGGGGGCAGGGTGAGCAGTTCTTC,NA,once,TRBJ2-1,TRBV7-9
CASSGTGRGNYGYTF,TGCGCCAGCAGCGGGACAGGGAGGGGTAACTATGGCTACACCTTC,TRBD1,NA,TRBJ1-2,TRBV5-1
CASAQLNYGYTF,TGTGCCAGTGCCCAACTTAACTATGGCTACACCTTC,NA,NA,TRBJ1-2,TRBV19
CAAQQGSSYNEQFF,TGTGCCGCCCAACAGGGGAGCTCCTACAATGAGCAGTTCTTC,TRBD1,once,TRBJ2-1,TRBV6-5
CASSEVRVGVTEAFF,TGTGCCAGCAGTGAAGTCCGGGTCGGTGTGACTGAAGCTTTCTTT,NA,few,TRBJ1-1,TRBV2
CASSPVAGNYGYTF,TGTGCCAGCTCACCAGTGGCGGGTAACTATGGCTACACCTTC,NA,NA,TRBJ1-2,TRBV18
CASSYLGAVTSGGQYF,TGTGCCAGCAGTTACCTAGGGGCCGTGACTTCCGGGGGGCAGTACTTC,NA,NA,TRBJ2-7,TRBV6-6
CASSHPQGRYTEAFF,TGCGCCAGCAGCCATCCACAGGGGAGGTACACTGAAGCTTTCTTT,TRBD1,NA,TRBJ1-1,TRBV4-1
CASGQLQGGQYF,TGCGCCAGCGGACAATTACAGGGTGGGCAGTACTTC,NA,few,TRBJ2-7,TRBV5-1
CASSLVVSGTGRETQYF,TGCGCCAGCAGCTTGGTAGTTTCCGGGACAGGCCGGGAGACCCAGTACTTC,TRBD1,NA,TRBJ2-5,TRBV5-1
CASSFTGQGENTEAFF,TGCGCCAGCAGCTTTACTGGACAGGGGGAGAACACTGAAGCTTTCTTT,TRBD1,NA,TRBJ1-1,TRBV5-1
CASSPWFPGRDNSPLHF,TGTGCCAGCTCACCATGGTTCCCGGGGAGGGATAATTCACCCCTCCACTTT,NA,NA,TRBJ1-6,TRBV18
CASRDPGRNQPQHF,TGTGCCAGTAGGGACCCGGGAAGGAATCAGCCCCAGCATTTT,NA,NA,TRBJ1-5,TRBV19
CASSLRPRNTEAFF,TGTGCCAGCAGCTTGAGGCCGAGGAACACTGAAGCTTTCTTT,NA,NA,TRBJ1-1,TRBV7-2
CSARSGYEQYF,TGCAGTGCTAGGTCCGGCTACGAGCAGTACTTC,NA,NA,TRBJ2-7,TRBV20-1
CASSQDPAGGFAEAFF,TGTGCCAGCAGCCAAGATCCGGCAGGGGGCTTCGCTGAAGCTTTCTTT,TRBD1,NA,TRBJ1-1,TRBV3-1/TRBV3-2
CASSWTSGGREETQYF,TGTGCCAGCAGCTGGACTAGCGGGGGGCGAGAAGAGACCCAGTACTTC,TRBD2,NA,TRBJ2-5,TRBV5-6
CASSIRAGGPNTGELFF,TGTGCCAGTAGTATTAGAGCGGGGGGCCCGAACACCGGGGAGCTGTTTTTT,TRBD2,NA,TRBJ2-2,TRBV19
CASSLGPGSYEQYF,TGTGCCAGCAGCTTAGGCCCGGGTTCCTACGAGCAGTACTTC,NA,NA,TRBJ2-7,TRBV11-1
CARRLPRDRGNQPQHF,TGTGCCAGAAGATTACCTCGGGACAGGGGGAATCAGCCCCAGCATTTT,TRBD1,NA,TRBJ1-5,TRBV5-3
CASSLRGGRDTQYF,TGCGCCAGCAGCTTGCGCGGGGGTAGAGATACGCAGTATTTT,TRBD2,NA,TRBJ2-3,TRBV5-1
CATSSGQGANYGYTF,TGTGCCACCAGCAGCGGGCAGGGGGCTAACTATGGCTACACCTTC,TRBD1,once,TRBJ1-2,TRBV15
CASSPLWGQGNTEAFF,TGTGCCAGCAGCCCACTATGGGGACAGGGGAACACTGAAGCTTTCTTT,TRBD1,NA,TRBJ1-1,TRBV11-2
CASSQEEGNTIYF,TGCGCCAGCAGCCAAGAAGAGGGAAACACCATATATTTT,NA,NA,TRBJ1-3,TRBV4-1
CASGGQGEGTDTQYF,TGTGCCAGCGGGGGACAGGGGGAAGGCACAGATACGCAGTATTTT,TRBD1,NA,TRBJ2-3,TRBV2
CASSPYQENTEAFF,TGTGCCAGCAGCCCCTATCAAGAGAACACTGAAGCTTTCTTT,NA,NA,TRBJ1-1,TRBV9
CASSEYGRAQETQYF,TGTGCCAGCAGTGAATACGGCAGGGCCCAAGAGACCCAGTACTTC,NA,NA,TRBJ2-5,TRBV25-1
CASSQTGTGGLEQYF,TGTGCCAGCAGCCAGACCGGGACAGGGGGCCTCGAGCAGTACTTC,TRBD1,once,TRBJ2-7,TRBV28
CASSLEGGRSYGYTF,TGTGCCAGCAGCTTGGAGGGGGGGCGCTCCTATGGCTACACCTTC,NA,few,TRBJ1-2,TRBV5-4
CASSLTSGAGQGEQYF,TGTGCCAGCAGCTTGACTAGCGGGGCAGGGCAAGGCGAGCAGTACTTC,TRBD2,NA,TRBJ2-7,TRBV7-2
CASSQTVGTWYTEAFF,TGCGCCAGCAGCCAGACGGTGGGCACTTGGTACACTGAAGCTTTCTTT,NA,NA,TRBJ1-1,TRBV5-1
CASSLNSNTEAFF,TGTGCCAGCAGTTTAAACTCGAACACTGAAGCTTTCTTT,NA,few,TRBJ1-1,TRBV12-3/TRBV12-4
CASSPQTGLGYGYTF,TGTGCCAGCAGTCCCCAGACAGGGCTGGGGTATGGCTACACCTTC,TRBD1,NA,TRBJ1-2,TRBV6-5
CASSKGLAGGPSDTQYF,TGTGCCAGCAGTAAGGGACTAGCGGGGGGGCCATCGGATACGCAGTATTTT,TRBD2,NA,TRBJ2-3,TRBV27
CATSQGRGFNEQFF,TGTGCCACCAGTCAAGGAAGAGGGTTCAATGAGCAGTTCTTC,NA,NA,TRBJ2-1,TRBV24-1